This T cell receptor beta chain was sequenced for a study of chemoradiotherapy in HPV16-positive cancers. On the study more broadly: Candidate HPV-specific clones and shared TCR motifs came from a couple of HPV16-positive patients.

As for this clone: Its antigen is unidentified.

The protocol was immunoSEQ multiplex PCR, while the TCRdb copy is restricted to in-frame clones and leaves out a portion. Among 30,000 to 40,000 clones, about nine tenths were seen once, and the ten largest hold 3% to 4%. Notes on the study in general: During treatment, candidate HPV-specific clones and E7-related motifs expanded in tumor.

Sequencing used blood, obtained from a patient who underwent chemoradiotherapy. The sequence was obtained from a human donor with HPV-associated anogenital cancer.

The CDR3 DNA sequence: TGTGCCAGCCGACCGGGGGGGGGTCCGGAGACCCAGTACTTC. Translating it yields CASRPGGGPETQYF. The genes are TRBV5-4 and TRBJ2-5, with 8 bases that match TRBD2. The CDR3 loop spans 14 amino acids. Germline CDR1 reads SGHNT; CDR2 reads YYREEE (reference sequence). Trimming removed 7 bases from V and 5 bases from J; junction bases left unmatched: 10.